The 17 T cell receptor beta chains reported below all come from one sample, sequenced in a study of blood T cells in healthy people across ages. Primed by a sample-barcoded 5' primer and a J-beta primer mix, a second PCR proceeded for 7 to 11 cycles. MiXCR was run by TCRdb on the 5' RACE reads, yielding one entry per CDR3 protein. The table lists more than 1.4 million distinct CDR3 sequences, around two fifths of them singletons. Sequencing used blood. The receptors here all came from a young woman in good health.

V and J are TRBV28 and TRBJ2-7; 7 bases match TRBD2. The CDR3 consists of 14 residues. V was pared by 6 bases and J by 1 base, with 6 bases of the junction left unmatched. Per germline, CDR1 MDHEN and CDR2 SYDVKM. CDR3 bases: TGTGCCAGCAGGGGGGAGGGGCCTTCCTACGAGCAGTACTTC. It codes for CASRGEGPSYEQYF. The entire variable domain, with the rest obtained from reference TRBV28 and TRBJ2-7, is as follows: DVKVTQSSRYLVKRTGEKVFLECVQDMDHENMFWYRQDPGLGLRLIYFSYDVKMKEKGDIPEGYSVSREKKERFSLILESASTNQTSMYLCASRGEGPSYEQYFGPGTRLTVT.

The genes are TRBV2 and TRBJ1-1; no clear D gene. The length of the CDR3 is 13 residues. The V end was cut by 11 bases, the J end by 1 base, with 14 bases between. Germline values: CDR1 SNHLY, CDR2 FYNNEI. CDR3 DNA sequence: TGTGCCGACCTAACGGGCAGGAACACTGAAGCTTTCTTT. This translates into CADLTGRNTEAFF.

This clonotype showed up just a few times. The rearrangement uses TRBV20-1 and TRBJ1-4; 10 bases line up with TRBD1. This CDR3 is 15 amino acids long. With 4 bases clipped from V and 8 bases from J, the junction kept 10 bases outside the gene matches. The germline CDR1 and CDR2 sequences are DFQATT and SNEGSKA (reference sequence). CDR3 DNA: TGCAGTGCTACCTGGACAGGGGGGAGTGGGGAAAAACTGTTTTTT. Translated: CSATWTGGSGEKLFF.

The V gene is TRBV5-1, the J gene TRBJ2-1, with 11 bases identical to TRBD1. CDR1 is SGHRS and CDR2 is YFSETQ in the germline V gene. CDR3 size: 15 residues. V shed 3 bases, J shed 7 bases, and the junction held 6 bases outside the gene matches. The CDR3 DNA reads as TGCGCCAGCAGCTGGGGGGGGGACAGGGGGAATGAGCAGTTCTTC. The encoded protein is CASSWGGDRGNEQFF.

The chain has TRBV29-1 and TRBJ2-2; no reliable D call. Trimming shortened V by 7 bases and J by 3 bases, and 9 bases separated the two germline ends. The germline V gene encodes CDR1 SQVTM and CDR2 ANQGSEA. The CDR3 loop spans 12 amino acids. CDR3 protein: CSAPGYTGELFF. CDR3 coding DNA: TGCAGCGCCCCCGGGTACACCGGGGAGCTGTTTTTT.

The J gene is TRBJ2-1, the V gene TRBV3-1, with D possibly being TRBD1 (6 bases). The CDR3 runs 17 residues. V was trimmed by 4 bases and J by 0 bases, leaving 16 bases between them. The germline V gene encodes CDR1 LGHDT and CDR2 YNNKEL (reference sequence). CDR3: CASSPISGAYSYNEQFF. In DNA form, the CDR3 reads TGTGCCAGCAGCCCGATCTCAGGGGCCTACTCCTACAATGAGCAGTTCTTC.

The rearrangement links TRBV20-1 to TRBJ1-5; weak D call: TRBD1 (5 bases). The CDR3 contains 13 residues. Trimming removed 1 base from V and 5 bases from J, with 9 bases in between. Per germline, CDR1 DFQATT and CDR2 SNEGSKA (reference sequence). Here the CDR3 reads CSARGDGHQPQHF. CDR3 DNA sequence: TGCAGTGCTAGAGGGGACGGACATCAGCCCCAGCATTTT.

The chain carries TRBV3-1 and TRBJ2-3, with D hard to call. The CDR3 contains 14 residues. V was clipped by 6 bases and J by 3 bases, with 13 bases between them. CDR1 and CDR2 from the germline V gene are LGHDT and YNNKEL (reference sequence). CDR3 sequence: CASSPTRVTDTQYF. The DNA for the CDR3 is TGTGCCAGCAGTCCCACCCGCGTAACAGATACGCAGTATTTT.

The rearrangement joins TRBV5-5 to TRBJ2-3; TRBD1 matches 7 bases. The CDR3 loop spans 17 amino acids. V shed 0 bases and J 8 bases; nucleotides not matched to a gene: 15. Germline V CDR1 and CDR2: SGHKS, YYEKEE (reference sequence). In DNA, the CDR3 is TGTGCCAGCAGCTTGGAGGGGGCCAGGGGAGTAGAAGGTACGCAGTATTTT. Translating gives CASSLEGARGVEGTQYF.

As to this clonotype: The junction does not match germline at one end; this may be a read error. The rearrangement uses TRBV6-5 and TRBJ2-7; 7 nucleotides line up with TRBD1. Per germline, CDR1 MNHEY and CDR2 SVGAGI. This CDR3 comprises 16 residues. The CDR3 protein is CASSYSGTDDGYEQNF. The CDR3 coding sequence is TGTGCCAGCAGTTACTCGGGGACAGATGATGGCTACGAGCAGAACTTC.

V usage is TRBV5-1 and J usage is TRBJ2-3; D call uncertain. V was shortened by 1 base and J by 0 bases, with 9 bases between the two germline ends. CDR1 is SGHRS and CDR2 is YFSETQ in the germline V gene. This CDR3 is 15 amino acids long. The CDR3 loop is CASSLFPGSTDTQYF. The CDR3 DNA reads as TGCGCCAGCAGCTTGTTTCCGGGTAGCACAGATACGCAGTATTTT.

Regarding this clonotype: It may be a read error: a sequence one base away is much more abundant. This chain uses TRBV20-1 with TRBJ2-7; TRBD2 matches 10 bases. The CDR3 has 16 residues. V dropped 1 base and J dropped 7; count of bases not matched to a gene: 13. Germline V CDR1 and CDR2: DFQATT, SNEGSKA (reference sequence). Written as DNA, the CDR3 is TGCAGTGCTAGAGTAACTAGCGGGACAACCTACAATGAGCAGTACTTC. Amino acid sequence: CSARVTSGTTYNEQYF.

The chain joins TRBV27 to TRBJ1-2, with TRBD1 identical over 8 bases. J was trimmed by 7 bases and V by 6 bases; bases with no gene match: 10. Germline values: CDR1 MNHEY, CDR2 SMNVEV (reference sequence). The CDR3 runs to 14 residues. The CDR3 nucleotides read TGTGCCAGCAGCGCAGGGGGCGCGGCGGCTGGCTACACCTTC. The encoded protein is CASSAGGAAAGYTF.

The genes are TRBV5-1 and TRBJ1-1; 7 bases align to TRBD1. The CDR3 extends over 16 amino acids. After removal of 2 bases from V and 4 bases from J, the junction contained 11 bases not matched to a gene. Germline V CDR1 and CDR2: SGHRS, YFSETQ. In DNA, the CDR3 is TGCGCCAGCAGCTTACCCAGCACAGGGGTGGGCACTGAAGCTTTCTTT. It is translated as CASSLPSTGVGTEAFF.

The chain joins TRBV20-1 to TRBJ2-4; tentatively, D is TRBD1 (5 bases). CDR1 and CDR2 from the germline V gene are DFQATT and SNEGSKA (reference sequence). The length of the CDR3 is 13 residues. V was shortened by 6 bases and J by 2 bases, with 11 bases between the two germline ends. The CDR3 here is CSAMGPTKNIQYF. The DNA of the CDR3 is TGCAGTGCCATGGGGCCAACCAAAAACATTCAGTACTTC.

In this sample, this clonotype turned up a few times. The rearrangement links TRBV10-3 to TRBJ2-6, with D possibly matching TRBD1 (5 bases). The CDR3 contains 15 residues. With 8 bases removed from V and 0 bases from J, the gap between germline ends came to 11 bases. The germline gives CDR1 ENHRY, CDR2 SYGVKD. The CDR3 sequence: CAIGAVSSGANVLTF. The CDR3 coding sequence is TGTGCCATCGGGGCCGTTAGCTCTGGGGCCAACGTCCTGACTTTC.

This clonotype was detected a few times. The rearrangement links TRBV24-1 to TRBJ2-4, with D perhaps TRBD2 (6 bases). The last part of the DNA fits TRBJ2-5 better; the J call may be wrong. Germline V lookup: CDR1 KGHDR, CDR2 SFDVKD. The CDR3 consists of 14 residues. The CDR3 is CATSDFGPEGTQYF. In nucleotides, the CDR3 is TGTGCCACCAGTGATTTTGGGCCGGAGGGGACCCAGTACTTC.